The entry below describes one TCR beta chain. Its specificity is not known. All donors came from Russia, were Caucasian and healthy, and spanned ages about 6 to 100. For every donor, a draw yielded roughly 9.3 milliliters of peripheral blood. CDR3 length equals 14 residues. Germline trimming cut 4 bases from V and 4 bases from J; bases unmatched to any gene: 5. CDR1 and CDR2 (germline): LGHNA, YNFKEQ. This specimen comes from a study of blood T cells in healthy people across ages. Alongside a J-beta primer mix, a sample-barcoded 5' primer served in a second PCR lasting about 7 to 12 cycles. TCRdb reanalysed the 5' RACE reads using MiXCR and keeps one entry per CDR3 protein. The repertoire holds 800,000 to 950,000 distinct CDR3 sequences, with about 44% as singletons. Regarding the study as a whole: Higher naive T cell percentage went strongly together with higher TCR beta diversity. PBMCs were not sorted, which prevented a conclusive comparison of naive versus antigen-experienced cells.

This clonotype was sampled from a man younger than 45 in good health. V usage is TRBV4-2 and J usage is TRBJ2-3, with 7 bases matching TRBD2. The specimen sequenced was blood. CDR3 loop: CASSPGLPPDTQYF. The CDR3 nucleotides read TGTGCCAGCAGCCCGGGACTACCCCCAGATACGCAGTATTTT.